This TCR beta chain was sequenced during a study of early T cells in non-severe SARS-CoV-2 infection. Overall study context: It was bulk RNA from unsorted whole blood that was sequenced, and the chains were unpaired. General study results and limits: Matching against VDJdb likely underestimated virus-specific expansions, favoring anti-spike CD8.

This clonotype was recorded a few times. The antigen remains undetermined. Individual cDNA molecules were tagged with unique molecular identifiers, the study reported. MiXCR, run by TCRdb on the 5' RACE reads, gives a single entry per CDR3 protein. The sample shows over 80,000 distinct CDR3 sequences, 11% to 15% of them seen only once. Trimming cost V 8 bases and J 1 base, with 16 bases left between them. Germline V gene data show CDR1 as KGHSH and CDR2 as LQKENI. This CDR3 comprises 15 residues. Sequencing used whole blood. This clonotype was obtained from an adult who was a healthcare worker with PCR-confirmed SARS-CoV-2 infection or an uninfected control (not recorded which). The V and J genes are TRBV18 and TRBJ2-3; D is perhaps TRBD1 (7 bases). The CDR3, as DNA: TGTGCCAGCCGTCACACAGGGGAGGGCACAGATACGCAGTATTTT. Its translation: CASRHTGEGTDTQYF.